The 3 T cell receptor beta chains below come from one sample, sequenced in a study of T cells in Graves' hyperthyroidism and ophthalmopathy. RNA transcripts gave rise to amplified TCR beta CDR3 regions. During a first-round RT-PCR of the TCR CDR3, the HTBI primer set was used. Using its own MiXCR run on the multiplex PCR reads, TCRdb lists one record per CDR3 protein. The table has approximately 600,000 distinct CDR3 sequences, 15% to 20% seen once. The sample consisted of blood. The receptors shown here come from a woman aged 30 to 39 with Graves' hyperthyroidism.

This clonotype has ten or more counts. The chain uses TRBV3-1 and TRBJ1-4; perhaps TRBD1 as D (5 bases). The V end was cut by 1 base, the J end by 2 bases, with 11 bases between. Germline V gives CDR1 LGHDT, CDR2 YNNKEL (reference sequence). This CDR3 has 16 amino acids. CDR3 bases: TGTGCCAGCAGCCAAGTACAGACAGAGACTAATGAAAAACTGTTTTTT. Protein: CASSQVQTETNEKLFF.

As for this clonotype: Since a much larger clone is just one base distant, this may be a read error. The conserved closing phenylalanine or tryptophan is absent in this CDR3, likely reflecting a read error. The rearrangement uses TRBV27 and TRBJ2-1, with 8 bases fitting TRBD2. Germline loops: CDR1 MNHEY, CDR2 SMNVEV (reference sequence). The J segment lost 0 bases and the V segment lost 6 bases, leaving 7 bases of the junction unmatched. CDR3 length: 16 residues. The CDR3 DNA reads TGTGCCAGCAGCTCCTTAGCGGGAAGCTCCTACAATGAGCAGTTCCTC. This encodes CASSSLAGSSYNEQFL.

This clonotype came up many times. This chain joins TRBV28 and TRBJ2-1; TRBD2 is a possible D gene (5 bases). The CDR3 has 15 amino acids. Trimming stripped 3 bases from V and 6 bases from J, with 15 bases between. Per germline, CDR1 MDHEN and CDR2 SYDVKM. The CDR3 is CASSLQDSGANEQFF. The CDR3 region has the DNA TGTGCCAGCAGTTTGCAGGACTCCGGAGCCAATGAGCAGTTCTTC.